This TCR beta chain was sequenced during a study of blood T cell repertoires in COVID-19. Study as a whole: Samples representing acute and convalescent COVID-19 were sourced from the United States, Italy and Spain. PBMCs, B-cell-depleted T cells, or T cells provided the cDNA or gDNA that made up the material.

Authors' processing steps: From reference gene primer amplification, estimates of nucleated cell counts were derived. Data came from immunoSEQ multiplex PCR; TCRdb stores just in-frame clones and leaves some out. The V and J calls and clone size are taken from that table; D and trimming were inferred from the DNA. The sample has about 210,000 clones, approximately 78% seen once. CDR3 length: 14 amino acids. In germline, CDR1 is SGHKS, CDR2 YYEKEE (reference sequence). Trimming removed 1 base at V and 0 bases at J, with 7 bases between. The sample consisted of peripheral blood. The rearrangement links TRBV5-5 to TRBJ1-1; the D is unclear. The receptor was isolated from a woman aged 40 to 50 with acute or convalescent COVID-19. The CDR3 sequence is CASSLFSMNTEAFF. The CDR3 nucleotides are TGTGCCAGCAGCTTGTTTAGTATGAACACTGAAGCTTTCTTT.